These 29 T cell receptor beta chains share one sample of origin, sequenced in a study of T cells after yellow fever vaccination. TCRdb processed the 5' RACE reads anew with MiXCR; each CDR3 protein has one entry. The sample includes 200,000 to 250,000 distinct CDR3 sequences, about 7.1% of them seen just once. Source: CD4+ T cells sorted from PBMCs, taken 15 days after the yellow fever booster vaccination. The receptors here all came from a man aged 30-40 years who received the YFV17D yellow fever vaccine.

The CDR3, as DNA: TGTGCCACCAAGGGCTTAGCGGGAGGGGGTTACAATGAGCAGTTCTTC. This translates into CATKGLAGGGYNEQFF. The rearrangement links TRBV6-1 to TRBJ2-1; TRBD2 matches 11 bases. Per the germline V gene, CDR1 is MNHNS and CDR2 is SASEGT. The CDR3 loop spans 16 amino acids. Losses at the gene ends were 10 bases for V and 4 bases for J; bases not matched to a gene: 12.

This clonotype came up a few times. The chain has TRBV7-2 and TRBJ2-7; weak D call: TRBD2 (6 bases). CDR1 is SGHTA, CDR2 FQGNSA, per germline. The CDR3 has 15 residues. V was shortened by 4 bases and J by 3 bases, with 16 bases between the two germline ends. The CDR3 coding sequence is TGTGCCAGCAGCTCCCTGGGGAGGAGCAACTACGAGCAGTACTTC. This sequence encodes CASSSLGRSNYEQYF.

The CDR3 is CSARAQRYNEQFF. DNA for the CDR3: TGCAGTGCTAGAGCTCAGCGGTACAATGAGCAGTTCTTC. V gene TRBV20-1 combines with J gene TRBJ2-1, with D tentatively TRBD2 (5 bases). Looked up from germline, CDR1 is DFQATT and CDR2 is SNEGSKA (reference sequence). This CDR3 comprises 13 residues. The V end lost 1 base, the J end lost 4 bases, and 8 bases lay between the germline ends.

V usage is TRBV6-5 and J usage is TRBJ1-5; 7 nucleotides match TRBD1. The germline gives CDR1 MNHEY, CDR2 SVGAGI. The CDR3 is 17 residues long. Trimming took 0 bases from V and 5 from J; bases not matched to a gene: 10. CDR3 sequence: CASSYSNEGARDQPQHF. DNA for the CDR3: TGTGCCAGCAGTTACTCGAATGAGGGGGCGCGAGATCAGCCCCAGCATTTT.

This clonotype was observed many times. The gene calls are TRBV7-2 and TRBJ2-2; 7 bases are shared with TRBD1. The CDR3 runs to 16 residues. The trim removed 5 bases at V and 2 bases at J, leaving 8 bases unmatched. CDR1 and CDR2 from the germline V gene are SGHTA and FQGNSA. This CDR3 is CASSPTGTANTGELFF. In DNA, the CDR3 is TGTGCCAGCAGCCCTACCGGGACAGCTAACACCGGGGAGCTGTTTTTT.

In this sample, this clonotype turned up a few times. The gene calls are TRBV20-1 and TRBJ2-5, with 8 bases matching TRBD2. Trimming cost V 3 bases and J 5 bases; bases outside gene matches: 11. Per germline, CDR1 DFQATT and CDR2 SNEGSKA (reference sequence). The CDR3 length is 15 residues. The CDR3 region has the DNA TGCAGTGCTAGCGGGACTAGATGGGCAGGGGAGACCCAGTACTTC. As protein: CSASGTRWAGETQYF.

The CDR3 DNA is TGCGCCAGCAGCCTCCAGGTCTCCGGGGCCAACGTCCTGACTTTC. Encoded protein: CASSLQVSGANVLTF. V and J are TRBV5-1 and TRBJ2-6; D unclear. V lost 4 bases, J lost 4 bases, and 12 bases lay in between. Germline assignment: CDR1 SGHRS and CDR2 YFSETQ. This CDR3 region has 15 residues.

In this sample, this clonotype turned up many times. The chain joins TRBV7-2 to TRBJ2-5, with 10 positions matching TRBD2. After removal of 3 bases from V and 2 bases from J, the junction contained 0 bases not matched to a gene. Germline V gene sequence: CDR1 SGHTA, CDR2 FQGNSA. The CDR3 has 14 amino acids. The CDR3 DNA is TGTGCCAGCAGCTTGACTAGCGGGCAAGAGACCCAGTACTTC. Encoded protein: CASSLTSGQETQYF. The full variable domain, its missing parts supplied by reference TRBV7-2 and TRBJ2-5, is GAGVSQSPSNKVTEKGKDVELRCDPISGHTALYWYRQSLGQGLEFLIYFQGNSAPDKSGLPSDRFSAERTGGSVSTLTIQRTQQEDSAVYLCASSLTSGQETQYFGPGTRLLVL.

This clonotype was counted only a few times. CDR3 sequence reads: CASSLGNVDREQYF. The DNA for the CDR3 is TGTGCCAGCAGCTTGGGTAATGTCGACCGCGAGCAGTACTTC. The rearrangement uses TRBV7-9 and TRBJ2-7; D remains unclear. The CDR3 runs to 14 residues. Per the germline V gene, CDR1 is SEHNR and CDR2 is FQNEAQ (reference sequence). V gave up 3 bases and J gave up 6 bases, with 15 bases separating them.

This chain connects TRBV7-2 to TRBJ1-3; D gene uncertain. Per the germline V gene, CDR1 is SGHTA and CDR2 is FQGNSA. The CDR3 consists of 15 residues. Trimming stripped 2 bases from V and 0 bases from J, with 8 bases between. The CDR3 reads CASSLSSASGNTIYF. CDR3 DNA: TGTGCCAGCAGCTTAAGCTCGGCCTCTGGAAACACCATATATTTT.

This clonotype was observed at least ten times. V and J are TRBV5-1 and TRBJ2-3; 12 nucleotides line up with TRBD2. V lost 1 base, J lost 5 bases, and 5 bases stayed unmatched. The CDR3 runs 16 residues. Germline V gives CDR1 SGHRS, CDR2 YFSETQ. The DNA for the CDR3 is TGCGCCAGCAGCTTGATACTAGCGGGAGGAGGAGATACGCAGTATTTT. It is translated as CASSLILAGGGDTQYF. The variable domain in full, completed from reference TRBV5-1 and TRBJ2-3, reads KAGVTQTPRYLIKTRGQQVTLSCSPISGHRSVSWYQQTPGQGLQFLFEYFSETQRNKGNFPGRFSGRQFSNSRSEMNVSTLELGDSALYLCASSLILAGGGDTQYFGPGTRLTVL.

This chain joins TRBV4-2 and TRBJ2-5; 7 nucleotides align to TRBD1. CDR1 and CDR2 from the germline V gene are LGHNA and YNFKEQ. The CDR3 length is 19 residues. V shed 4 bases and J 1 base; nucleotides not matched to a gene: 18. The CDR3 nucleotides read TGTGCCAGCAGCCGAGACCTTCTTCGGCAAACAGGGGTCCAAGAGACCCAGTACTTC. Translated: CASSRDLLRQTGVQETQYF.

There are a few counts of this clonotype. The CDR3 here is CASSLGTWFDTEAFF. The CDR3 coding sequence is TGTGCCAGCAGCTTGGGGACTTGGTTTGACACTGAAGCTTTCTTT. The genes are TRBV5-6 and TRBJ1-1; D gene uncertain. The CDR3 sequence is 15 residues long. Deletions cut 0 bases from V and 3 bases from J, with 12 bases between. Per germline, CDR1 SGHDT and CDR2 YYEEEE.

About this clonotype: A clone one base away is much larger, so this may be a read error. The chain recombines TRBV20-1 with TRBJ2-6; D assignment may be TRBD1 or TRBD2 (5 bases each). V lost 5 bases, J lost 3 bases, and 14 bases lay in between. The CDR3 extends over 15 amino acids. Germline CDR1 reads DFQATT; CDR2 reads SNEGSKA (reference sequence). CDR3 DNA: TGCAGTGCTGGAGGCGACAGCTTTGGGGCCAACGTCCTGACTTTC. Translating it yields CSAGGDSFGANVLTF.

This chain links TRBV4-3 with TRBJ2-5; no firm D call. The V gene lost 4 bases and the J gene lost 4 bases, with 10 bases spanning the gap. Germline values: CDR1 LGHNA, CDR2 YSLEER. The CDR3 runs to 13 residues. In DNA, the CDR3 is TGCGCCAGCAGCCTAAGTCAGTTAGAGACCCAGTACTTC. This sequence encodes CASSLSQLETQYF.

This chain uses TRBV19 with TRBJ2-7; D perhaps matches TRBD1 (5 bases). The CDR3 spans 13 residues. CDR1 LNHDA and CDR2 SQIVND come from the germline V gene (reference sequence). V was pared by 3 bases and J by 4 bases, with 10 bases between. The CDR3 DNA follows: TGTGCCAGTAGTATTGGACAATTTTACGAGCAGTACTTC. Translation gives CASSIGQFYEQYF.

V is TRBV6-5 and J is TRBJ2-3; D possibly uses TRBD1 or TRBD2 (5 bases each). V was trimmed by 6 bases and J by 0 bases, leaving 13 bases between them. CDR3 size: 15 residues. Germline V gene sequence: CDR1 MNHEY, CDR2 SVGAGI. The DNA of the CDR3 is TGTGCCAGCAGGTATCAGGGACGGAGCACAGATACGCAGTATTTT. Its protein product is CASRYQGRSTDTQYF.

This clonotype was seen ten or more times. DNA of the CDR3: TGTGCCAGCAGCCATAGCACAGATACGCAGTATTTT. Protein: CASSHSTDTQYF. This chain links TRBV6-2 or TRBV6-3 with TRBJ2-3; D is uncertain. The CDR3 runs to 12 residues. The germline CDR1 and CDR2 sequences are MNHEY and SVGEGT. V lost 6 bases to trimming and J lost 0 bases, with 4 bases between them.

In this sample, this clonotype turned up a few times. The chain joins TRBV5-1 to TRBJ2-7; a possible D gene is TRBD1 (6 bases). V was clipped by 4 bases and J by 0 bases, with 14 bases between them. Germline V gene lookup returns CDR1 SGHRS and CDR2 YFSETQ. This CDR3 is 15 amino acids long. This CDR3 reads CASSIRDTNSYEQYF. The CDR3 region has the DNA TGCGCCAGCAGCATCCGGGACACTAACTCCTACGAGCAGTACTTC.

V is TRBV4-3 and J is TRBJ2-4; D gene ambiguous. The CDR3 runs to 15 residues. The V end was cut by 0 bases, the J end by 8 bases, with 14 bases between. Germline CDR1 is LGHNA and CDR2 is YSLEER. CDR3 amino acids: CASSQEAAQGDIQYF. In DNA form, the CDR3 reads TGCGCCAGCAGCCAAGAGGCGGCCCAAGGAGACATTCAGTACTTC.

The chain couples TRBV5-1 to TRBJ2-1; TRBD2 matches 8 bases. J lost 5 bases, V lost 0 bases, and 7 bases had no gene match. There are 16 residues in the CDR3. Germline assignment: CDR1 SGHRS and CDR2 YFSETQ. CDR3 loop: CASSLALLAGNNEQFF. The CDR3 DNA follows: TGCGCCAGCAGCTTGGCCCTTCTAGCGGGTAACAATGAGCAGTTCTTC. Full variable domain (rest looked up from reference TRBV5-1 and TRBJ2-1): KAGVTQTPRYLIKTRGQQVTLSCSPISGHRSVSWYQQTPGQGLQFLFEYFSETQRNKGNFPGRFSGRQFSNSRSEMNVSTLELGDSALYLCASSLALLAGNNEQFFGPGTRLTVL.

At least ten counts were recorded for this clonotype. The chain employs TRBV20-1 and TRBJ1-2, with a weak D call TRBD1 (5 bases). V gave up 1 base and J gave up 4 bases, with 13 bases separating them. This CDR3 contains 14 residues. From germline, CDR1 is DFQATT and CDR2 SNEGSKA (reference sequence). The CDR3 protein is CSARGARETYGYTF. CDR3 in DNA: TGCAGTGCTAGAGGCGCCAGGGAGACCTATGGCTACACCTTC.

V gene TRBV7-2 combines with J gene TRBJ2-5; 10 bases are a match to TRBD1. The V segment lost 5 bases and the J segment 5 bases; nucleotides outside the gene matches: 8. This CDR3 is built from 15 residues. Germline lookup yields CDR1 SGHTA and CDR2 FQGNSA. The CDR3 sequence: CASSPGGTGVETQYF. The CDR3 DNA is TGTGCCAGCAGCCCGGGGGGGACAGGGGTGGAGACCCAGTACTTC.

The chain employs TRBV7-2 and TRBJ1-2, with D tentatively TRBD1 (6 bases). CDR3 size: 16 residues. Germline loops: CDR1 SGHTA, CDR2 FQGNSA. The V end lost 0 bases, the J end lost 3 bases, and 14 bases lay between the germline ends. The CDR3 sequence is CASSLAGAGVDYGYTF. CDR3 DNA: TGTGCCAGCAGCTTAGCTGGGGCAGGGGTGGACTATGGCTACACCTTC.

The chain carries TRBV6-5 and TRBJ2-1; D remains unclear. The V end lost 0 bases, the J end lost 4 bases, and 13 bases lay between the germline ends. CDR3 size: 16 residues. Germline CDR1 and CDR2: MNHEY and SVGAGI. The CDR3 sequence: CASSYSTDPSYNEQFF. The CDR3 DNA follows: TGTGCCAGCAGTTACTCGACGGACCCCTCGTACAATGAGCAGTTCTTC.

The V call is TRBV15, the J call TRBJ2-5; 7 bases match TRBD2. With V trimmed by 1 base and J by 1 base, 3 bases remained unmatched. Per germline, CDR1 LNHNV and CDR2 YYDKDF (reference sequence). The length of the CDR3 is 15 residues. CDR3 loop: CATSRGGRLQETQYF. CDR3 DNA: TGTGCCACCAGCAGAGGCGGGAGACTCCAAGAGACCCAGTACTTC.

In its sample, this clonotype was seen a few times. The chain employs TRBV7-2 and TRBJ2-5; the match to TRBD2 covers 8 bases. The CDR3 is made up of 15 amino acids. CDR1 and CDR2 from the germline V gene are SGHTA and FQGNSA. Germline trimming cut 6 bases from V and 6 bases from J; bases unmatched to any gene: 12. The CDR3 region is CASSGWTSPGQTQYF. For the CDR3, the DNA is TGTGCCAGCAGTGGATGGACTAGCCCAGGCCAGACCCAGTACTTC.

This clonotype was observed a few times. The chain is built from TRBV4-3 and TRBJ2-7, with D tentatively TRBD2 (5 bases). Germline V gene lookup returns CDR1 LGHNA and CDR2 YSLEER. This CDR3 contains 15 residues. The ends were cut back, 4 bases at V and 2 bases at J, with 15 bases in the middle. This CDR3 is CASSRGSGPPYEQYF. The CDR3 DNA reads TGCGCCAGCAGCCGAGGGTCCGGGCCCCCCTACGAGCAGTACTTC.

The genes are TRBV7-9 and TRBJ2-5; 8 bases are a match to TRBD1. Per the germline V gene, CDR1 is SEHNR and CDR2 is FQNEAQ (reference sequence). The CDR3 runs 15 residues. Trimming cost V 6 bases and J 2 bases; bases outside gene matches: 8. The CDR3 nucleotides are TGTGCCAGCAGTCCCCCAGGGGGCAGGCAAGAGACCCAGTACTTC. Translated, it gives CASSPPGGRQETQYF. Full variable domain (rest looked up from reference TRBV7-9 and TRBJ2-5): DTGVSQNPRHKITKRGQNVTFRCDPISEHNRLYWYRQTLGQGPEFLTYFQNEAQLEKSRLLSDRFSAERPKGSFSTLEIQRTEQGDSAMYLCASSPPGGRQETQYFGPGTRLLVL.